This passage covers 20 T cell receptor beta chains from one sample sequenced in a study of CD8 T cells in Susac syndrome. Random hexamers were used to reverse transcribe the RNA input (about 0.45 to 1 ug). In TCRdb, the immunoSEQ multiplex PCR reads were re-called with MiXCR into one record per CDR3 protein. The sample consists of 100,000 or so distinct CDR3 sequences, 85% to 95% of them appearing once. The sequenced sample consisted of CD4+ T cells from PBMCs. All receptors come from a human donor with Susac syndrome.

The chain links TRBV20-1 to TRBJ2-7, with 9 bases fitting TRBD1. The V gene end was trimmed by 6 bases and the J gene end by 2 bases; junction bases not matched to a gene: 8. Germline CDR1 DFQATT, CDR2 SNEGSKA (reference sequence). This CDR3 comprises 14 residues. CDR3 amino acids: CSARPGTGPYEQYF. CDR3 DNA: TGCAGTGCCCGCCCCGGGACAGGGCCCTACGAGCAGTACTTC.

This rearrangement joins TRBV4-3 to TRBJ1-2; weak D call: TRBD1 (6 bases). The CDR3 contains 14 residues. From germline, CDR1 is LGHNA and CDR2 YSLEER. The V end lost 4 bases, the J end lost 4 bases, and 13 bases lay between the germline ends. For the CDR3, the DNA is TGCGCCAGCAGCCGAGAGGCAGGGGCCTATGGCTACACCTTC. This sequence encodes CASSREAGAYGYTF.

The V gene is TRBV12-3 or TRBV12-4, the J gene TRBJ2-5; D possibly uses TRBD1 or TRBD2 (6 bases each). The CDR3 totals 13 residues. V lost 1 base to trimming and J lost 9 bases, with 12 bases between them. Written as DNA, the CDR3 is TGTGCCAGCAGTTTAGAGGGGGGTCTGGCCCAGTACTTC. Protein: CASSLEGGLAQYF.

The chain employs TRBV20-1 and TRBJ1-1; the D gene is possibly TRBD1 (5 bases). Germline values: CDR1 DFQATT, CDR2 SNEGSKA (reference sequence). V was shortened by 3 bases and J by 3 bases, with 17 bases between the two germline ends. This CDR3 comprises 15 residues. This chain's CDR3 is CSARSFGQGDTEAFF. CDR3 bases: TGCAGTGCTAGGAGTTTCGGGCAGGGTGACACTGAAGCTTTCTTT.

The CDR3 region is CSVEIGTDGYTF. For the CDR3, the DNA is TGCAGCGTTGAGATCGGGACCGATGGCTACACCTTC. The chain links TRBV29-1 to TRBJ1-2; a possible D gene is TRBD1 (5 bases). The CDR3 runs 12 residues. From germline, CDR1 is SQVTM and CDR2 ANQGSEA. V shed 3 bases and J shed 6 bases, with 11 bases lying between them.

The gene calls are TRBV12-3 or TRBV12-4 and TRBJ2-1, with 8 positions matching TRBD2. The CDR3 is made up of 14 amino acids. Losses at the gene ends were 8 bases for V and 5 bases for J; bases not matched to a gene: 8. This chain's CDR3 is CASLKRGSNNEQFF. The DNA for the CDR3 is TGTGCCAGCCTTAAGCGGGGGTCTAACAATGAGCAGTTCTTC.

This sequence joins TRBV29-1 and TRBJ2-2; 8 positions agree with TRBD1. The ends lost 6 bases at V and 3 bases at J; junction bases unmatched: 3. The CDR3 has 13 residues. CDR1 and CDR2 from the germline V gene are SQVTM and ANQGSEA. CDR3 protein: CSVDRADTGELFF. The CDR3 DNA follows: TGCAGCGTGGACAGGGCGGACACCGGGGAGCTGTTTTTT.

This clonotype was observed a handful of times. The chain joins TRBV7-2 to TRBJ1-6; D uncertain. Germline V gene sequence: CDR1 SGHTA, CDR2 FQGNSA. The CDR3 runs to 17 residues. The germline V and J ends were trimmed by 1 base and 4 bases, with 14 bases remaining between them. The CDR3 loop reads CASSLGGAVGYNSPLHF. For the CDR3, the DNA is TGTGCCAGCAGCTTAGGTGGAGCCGTGGGTTATAATTCACCCCTCCACTTT.

The chain links TRBV5-4 to TRBJ1-1; 7 nucleotides match TRBD1. V lost 4 bases and J lost 1; bases outside the gene matches: 7. CDR3 length equals 15 residues. Germline V gene sequence: CDR1 SGHNT, CDR2 YYREEE (reference sequence). The DNA of the CDR3 is TGTGCCAGCAGCCCCTCTAGGGGGCCGAACACTGAAGCTTTCTTT. Amino acid sequence: CASSPSRGPNTEAFF.

The chain links TRBV7-7 to TRBJ2-2, with 12 bases fitting TRBD2. The CDR3 extends over 15 amino acids. Losses at the gene ends were 4 bases for V and 5 bases for J; bases not matched to a gene: 2. Germline CDR1 and CDR2: SSHAT and FNYEAQ (reference sequence). The CDR3 loop is CASSYTSGRTGELFF. DNA for the CDR3: TGTGCCAGCAGCTACACTAGCGGGAGGACCGGGGAGCTGTTTTTT.

This sequence joins TRBV20-1 and TRBJ2-7; 7 bases line up with TRBD1. Trimming took 6 bases from V and 2 from J; bases not matched to a gene: 4. From germline, CDR1 is DFQATT and CDR2 SNEGSKA (reference sequence). The CDR3 spans 12 residues. The CDR3: CSAQGQPYEQYF. The CDR3 DNA sequence: TGCAGTGCCCAGGGACAGCCCTACGAGCAGTACTTC.

The genes are TRBV12-3 or TRBV12-4 and TRBJ2-5, with D tentatively TRBD1 (6 bases). This CDR3 spans 13 amino acids. Trimming removed 2 bases at V and 5 bases at J, with 9 bases between. The CDR3 DNA reads as TGTGCCAGCAGTTTAACAGGGTCCGAGACCCAGTACTTC. This sequence encodes CASSLTGSETQYF.

This chain links TRBV20-1 with TRBJ1-2, with 11 positions matching TRBD1. The J segment lost 4 bases and the V segment lost 0 bases, leaving 4 bases of the junction unmatched. This CDR3 contains 15 residues. CDR1 DFQATT and CDR2 SNEGSKA come from the germline V gene (reference sequence). This CDR3 reads CSARDQGTGGYGYTF. CDR3 nucleotides: TGCAGTGCTAGAGATCAAGGGACAGGGGGCTATGGCTACACCTTC.

The rearrangement links TRBV5-1 to TRBJ2-4; 7 nucleotides agree with TRBD1. CDR1 and CDR2 from the germline V gene are SGHRS and YFSETQ. V shed 0 bases and J 8 bases; nucleotides not matched to a gene: 5. CDR3 length: 14 residues. DNA of the CDR3: TGCGCCAGCAGCTTGGCCACAGGGGACGACATTCAGTACTTC. Translation: CASSLATGDDIQYF.

The genes are TRBV5-1 and TRBJ2-1; the D is unclear. The CDR3 length is 15 residues. With 0 bases removed from V and 10 bases from J, the gap between germline ends came to 17 bases. From germline, CDR1 is SGHRS and CDR2 YFSETQ. CDR3: CASSLGVASNNEQFF. CDR3 in DNA: TGCGCCAGCAGCTTGGGTGTAGCTAGTAATAACGAGCAGTTCTTC.

The gene calls are TRBV29-1 and TRBJ1-3, with TRBD1 as a possible D gene (5 bases). CDR3 size: 14 residues. The germline gives CDR1 SQVTM, CDR2 ANQGSEA. V lost 2 bases and J lost 0, with 8 bases in between. This CDR3 reads CSVESGDSGNTIYF. CDR3 nucleotide sequence: TGCAGCGTTGAATCGGGGGACTCTGGAAACACCATATATTTT.

The chain links TRBV30 to TRBJ1-6; TRBD1 agrees at 10 bases. The CDR3 runs 12 residues. Germline V gives CDR1 GTSNPN, CDR2 SVGIG (reference sequence). V lost 7 bases, J lost 7 bases, and 1 base stayed unmatched. In DNA form, the CDR3 reads TGTGCCTCGGGACAGGGGAATTCACCCCTCCACTTT. Protein sequence: CASGQGNSPLHF.

V is TRBV20-1 and J is TRBJ2-1; no clear D. The CDR3 is 12 residues long. Germline V CDR1 and CDR2: DFQATT, SNEGSKA (reference sequence). Trimming removed 5 bases from V and 4 bases from J, with 9 bases in between. Here the CDR3 reads CSASSGYNEQFF. In DNA form, the CDR3 reads TGCAGTGCTTCCTCGGGTTACAATGAGCAGTTCTTC.

The genes are TRBV11-2 and TRBJ2-1, with 9 bases identical to TRBD2. Germline V CDR1 and CDR2: SGHAT, FQNNGV. The CDR3 extends over 14 amino acids. V lost 11 bases to trimming and J lost 10 bases; unmatched junction nucleotides: 15. The CDR3 region is CASSAAGGRKEQFF. The CDR3 coding sequence is TGTGCCTCATCCGCGGCGGGGGGGCGTAAGGAGCAGTTCTTC. Full variable domain (remainder filled in from reference TRBV11-2 and TRBJ2-1): EAGVAQSPRYKIIEKRQSVAFWCNPISGHATLYWYQQILGQGPKLLIQFQNNGVVDDSQLPKDRFSAERLKGVDSTLKIQPAKLEDSAVYLCASSAAGGRKEQFFGPGTRLTVL.

This chain joins TRBV14 and TRBJ2-5; 9 nucleotides agree with TRBD2. The junction had 3 bases not matched to a gene; V was cut back by 2 bases and J by 5 bases. The CDR3 length is 14 residues. Germline CDR1 SGHDN, CDR2 FVKESK. The DNA for the CDR3 is TGTGCCAGCAGCCAAAGGCTAGCGGGGGAGACCCAGTACTTC. As protein: CASSQRLAGETQYF.